The present TCR beta chain was sequenced within a study of blood T cell repertoires in COVID-19. Looking at the study overall: Acute and convalescent COVID-19 specimens originated in the United States, Italy and Spain. PBMCs, B-cell-depleted T cells, or T cells were the source of the cDNA or gDNA that made up the material.

Original analysis: From reference gene primer amplification, estimates of nucleated cell counts were derived. TCRdb's copy holds only in-frame clones and misses some; the assay was immunoSEQ multiplex PCR. D and trimming come from the DNA, and the V and J calls and clone size come from that table. Here the sample spans around 300,000 clones, roughly 85% being singletons. The germline V and J ends were trimmed by 4 bases and 4 bases, with 13 bases remaining between them. The CDR3 contains 14 residues. Germline V gene sequence: CDR1 SNHLY, CDR2 FYNNEI. Material: peripheral blood. J is TRBJ1-1 and V is TRBV2; maybe TRBD1 (6 bases). The TCR originated in a woman between 70 and 85 years old with acute or convalescent COVID-19. CDR3 DNA: TGTGCCAGCAGTGCTGGGGGCGGGAGCACTGAAGCTTTCTTT. This translates into CASSAGGGSTEAFF. Drawing the rest from reference TRBV2 and TRBJ1-1, the complete variable domain is EPEVTQTPSHQVTQMGQEVILRCVPISNHLYFYWYRQILGQKVEFLVSFYNNEISEKSEIFDDQFSVERPDGSNFTLKIRSTKLEDSAMYFCASSAGGGSTEAFFGQGTRLTVV.